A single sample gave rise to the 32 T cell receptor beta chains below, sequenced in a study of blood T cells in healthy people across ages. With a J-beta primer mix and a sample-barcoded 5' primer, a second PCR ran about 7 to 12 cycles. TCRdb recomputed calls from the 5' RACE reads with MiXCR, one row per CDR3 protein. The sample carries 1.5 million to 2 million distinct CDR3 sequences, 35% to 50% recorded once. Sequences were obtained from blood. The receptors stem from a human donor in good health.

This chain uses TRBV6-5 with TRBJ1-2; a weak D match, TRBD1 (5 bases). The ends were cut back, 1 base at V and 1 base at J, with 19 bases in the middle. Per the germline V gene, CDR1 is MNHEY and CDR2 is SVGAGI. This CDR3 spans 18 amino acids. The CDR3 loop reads CASSYFVVQGNHNYGYTF. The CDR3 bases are TGTGCCAGCAGTTACTTCGTGGTCCAGGGCAATCATAACTATGGCTACACCTTC.

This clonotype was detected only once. The CDR3 region is CASSVTGSFMNTGELFF. The CDR3 region has the DNA TGTGCCAGCAGCGTGACAGGTAGCTTTATGAACACCGGGGAGCTGTTTTTT. This chain connects TRBV9 to TRBJ2-2; D possibly corresponds to TRBD1 (6 bases). CDR1 and CDR2 (germline): SGDLS, YYNGEE. Trimming stripped 2 bases from V and 1 base from J, with 15 bases between. The CDR3 is 17 residues long.

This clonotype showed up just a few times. The CDR3 region is CASSYSRGGNNEQFF. CDR3 DNA: TGTGCCAGCAGTTATTCGCGGGGGGGGAACAATGAGCAGTTCTTC. The chain carries TRBV6-2 or TRBV6-3 and TRBJ2-1, with 9 bases matching TRBD2. Germline CDR1 reads MNHEY; CDR2 reads SVGEGT. The CDR3 loop spans 15 amino acids. Unmatched junction bases numbered 5, after V lost 3 bases and J lost 5 bases.

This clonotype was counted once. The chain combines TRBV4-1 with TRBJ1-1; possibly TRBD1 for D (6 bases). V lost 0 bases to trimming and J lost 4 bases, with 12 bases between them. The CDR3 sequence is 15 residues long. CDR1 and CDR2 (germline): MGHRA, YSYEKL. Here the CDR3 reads CASSQEASTGTEAFF. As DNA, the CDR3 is TGCGCCAGCAGCCAAGAGGCCTCGACAGGCACTGAAGCTTTCTTT.

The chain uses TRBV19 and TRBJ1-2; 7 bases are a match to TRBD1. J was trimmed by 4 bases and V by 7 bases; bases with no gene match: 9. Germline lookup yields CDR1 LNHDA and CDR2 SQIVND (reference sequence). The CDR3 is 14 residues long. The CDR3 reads CASTFRDSFYGYTF. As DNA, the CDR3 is TGTGCCAGTACCTTCCGGGACAGTTTCTATGGCTACACCTTC.

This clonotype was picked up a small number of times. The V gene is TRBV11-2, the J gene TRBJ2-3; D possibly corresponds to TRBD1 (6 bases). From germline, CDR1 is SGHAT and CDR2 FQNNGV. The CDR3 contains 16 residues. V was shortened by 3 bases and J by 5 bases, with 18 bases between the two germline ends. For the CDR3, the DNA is TGTGCCAGCAGCTTGGCACAGGGTATGGTTGGAGATACGCAGTATTTT. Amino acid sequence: CASSLAQGMVGDTQYF.

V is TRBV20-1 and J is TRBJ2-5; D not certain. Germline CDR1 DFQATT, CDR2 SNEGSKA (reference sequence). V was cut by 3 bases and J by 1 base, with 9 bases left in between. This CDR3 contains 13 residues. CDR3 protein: CSASSYTQETQYF. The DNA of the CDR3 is TGCAGTGCTAGCAGCTACACCCAAGAGACCCAGTACTTC.

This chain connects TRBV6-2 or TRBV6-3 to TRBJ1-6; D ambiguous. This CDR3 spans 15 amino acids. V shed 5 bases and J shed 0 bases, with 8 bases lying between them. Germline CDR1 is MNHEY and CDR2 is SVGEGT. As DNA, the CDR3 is TGTGCCAGCAGTCAGCGGAGCTCCTATAATTCACCCCTCCACTTT. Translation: CASSQRSSYNSPLHF.

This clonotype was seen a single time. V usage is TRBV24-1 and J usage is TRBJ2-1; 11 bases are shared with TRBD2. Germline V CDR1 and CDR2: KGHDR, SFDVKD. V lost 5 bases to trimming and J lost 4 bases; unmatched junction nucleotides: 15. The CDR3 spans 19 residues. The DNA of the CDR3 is TGTGCCACCAGTGCCCCGAAGGGCCAAGCTAGCGGGGGGTACAATGAGCAGTTCTTC. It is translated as CATSAPKGQASGGYNEQFF.

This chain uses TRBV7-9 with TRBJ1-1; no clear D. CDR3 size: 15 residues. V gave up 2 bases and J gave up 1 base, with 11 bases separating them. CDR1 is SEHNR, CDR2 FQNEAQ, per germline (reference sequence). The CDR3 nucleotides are TGTGCCAGCAGCTTAACAAAGTTGCAGAACACTGAAGCTTTCTTT. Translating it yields CASSLTKLQNTEAFF. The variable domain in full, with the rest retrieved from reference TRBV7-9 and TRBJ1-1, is DTGVSQNPRHKITKRGQNVTFRCDPISEHNRLYWYRQTLGQGPEFLTYFQNEAQLEKSRLLSDRFSAERPKGSFSTLEIQRTEQGDSAMYLCASSLTKLQNTEAFFGQGTRLTVV.

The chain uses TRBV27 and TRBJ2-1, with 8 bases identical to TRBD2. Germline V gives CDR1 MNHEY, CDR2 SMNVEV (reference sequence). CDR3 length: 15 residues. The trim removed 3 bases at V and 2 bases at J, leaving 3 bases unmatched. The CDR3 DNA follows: TGTGCCAGCAGTTTGCGGGGGGCAGCCTACAATGAGCAGTTCTTC. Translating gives CASSLRGAAYNEQFF.

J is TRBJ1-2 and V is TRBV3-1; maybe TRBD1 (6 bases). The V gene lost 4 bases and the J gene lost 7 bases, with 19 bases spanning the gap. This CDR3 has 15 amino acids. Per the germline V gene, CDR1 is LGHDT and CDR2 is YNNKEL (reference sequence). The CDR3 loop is CASSPRTPGQSGYTF. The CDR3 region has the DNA TGTGCCAGCAGCCCCCGGACTCCGGGACAAAGTGGCTACACCTTC. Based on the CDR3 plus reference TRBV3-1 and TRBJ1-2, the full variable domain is DTAVSQTPKYLVTQMGNDKSIKCEQNLGHDTMYWYKQDSKKFLKIMFSYNNKELIINETVPNRFSPKSPDKAHLNLHINSLELGDSAVYFCASSPRTPGQSGYTFGSGTRLTVV.

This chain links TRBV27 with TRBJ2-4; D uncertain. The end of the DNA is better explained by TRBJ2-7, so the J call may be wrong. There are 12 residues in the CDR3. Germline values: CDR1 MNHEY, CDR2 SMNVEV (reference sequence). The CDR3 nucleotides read TGTGCCAGCAGTCCGTCCGACTACGAGCAGTACTTC. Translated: CASSPSDYEQYF.

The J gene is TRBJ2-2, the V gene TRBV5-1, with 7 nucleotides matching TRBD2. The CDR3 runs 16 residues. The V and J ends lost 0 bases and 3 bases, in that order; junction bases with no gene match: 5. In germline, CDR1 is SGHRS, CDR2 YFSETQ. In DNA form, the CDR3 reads TGCGCCAGCAGCTTGGCGGGGGGAAAGGACACCGGGGAGCTGTTTTTT. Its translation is CASSLAGGKDTGELFF.

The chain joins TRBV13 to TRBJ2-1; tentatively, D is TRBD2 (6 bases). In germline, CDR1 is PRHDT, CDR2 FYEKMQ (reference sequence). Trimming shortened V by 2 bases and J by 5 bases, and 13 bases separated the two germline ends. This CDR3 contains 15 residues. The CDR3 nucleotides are TGTGCCAGCAGCTTATGGCGGGATCTCAACAATGAGCAGTTCTTC. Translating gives CASSLWRDLNNEQFF.

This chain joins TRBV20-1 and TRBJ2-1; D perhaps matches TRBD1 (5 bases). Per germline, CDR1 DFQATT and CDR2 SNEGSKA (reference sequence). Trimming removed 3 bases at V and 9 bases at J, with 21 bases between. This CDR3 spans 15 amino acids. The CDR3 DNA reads TGCAGTGCTAGTATGACGACAGCCCGGTGGGGTGAGCAGTTCTTC. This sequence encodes CSASMTTARWGEQFF.

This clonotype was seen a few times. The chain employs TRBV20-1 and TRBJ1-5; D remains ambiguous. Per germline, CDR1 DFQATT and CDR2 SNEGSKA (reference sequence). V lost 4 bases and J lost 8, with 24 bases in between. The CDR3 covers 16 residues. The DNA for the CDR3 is TGCAGTGCTAAACCTAGGGTGGGGTCGGGGATGGAGCCCCAGCATTTT. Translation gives CSAKPRVGSGMEPQHF.

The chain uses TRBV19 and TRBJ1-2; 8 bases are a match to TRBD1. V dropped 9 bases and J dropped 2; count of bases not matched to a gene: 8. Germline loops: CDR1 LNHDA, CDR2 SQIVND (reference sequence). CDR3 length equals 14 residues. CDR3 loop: CARRPGQDNYGYTF. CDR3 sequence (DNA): TGTGCCAGAAGACCGGGACAGGACAACTATGGCTACACCTTC. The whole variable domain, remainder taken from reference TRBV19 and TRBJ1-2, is DGGITQSPKYLFRKEGQNVTLSCEQNLNHDAMYWYRQDPGQGLRLIYYSQIVNDFQKGDIAEGYSVSREKKESFPLTVTSAQKNPTAFYLCARRPGQDNYGYTFGSGTRLTVV.

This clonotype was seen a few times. DNA of the CDR3: TGTGCCAGCAGCTTAGGGCAGGGGGCCCGCAACTATGGCTACACCTTC. This encodes CASSLGQGARNYGYTF. The chain has TRBV7-2 and TRBJ1-2; 8 bases are a match to TRBD1. The CDR3 length is 16 residues. Per the germline V gene, CDR1 is SGHTA and CDR2 is FQGNSA. After removal of 1 base from V and 2 bases from J, the junction contained 6 bases not matched to a gene.

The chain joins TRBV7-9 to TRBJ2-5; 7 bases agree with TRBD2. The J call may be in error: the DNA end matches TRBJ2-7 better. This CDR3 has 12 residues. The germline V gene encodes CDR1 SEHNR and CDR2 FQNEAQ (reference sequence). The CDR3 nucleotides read TGTGCCAGCAATCGTTGGGGGGGCGAGCAGTACTTC. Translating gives CASNRWGGEQYF.

For the CDR3, the DNA is TGTGCCAGCAGCCAAGAATACGGGGGGGCCATTCTGGGCAAAAACATTCAGTACTTC. This translates into CASSQEYGGAILGKNIQYF. The chain has TRBV3-1 and TRBJ2-4, with TRBD2 matching 8 bases. CDR1 is LGHDT and CDR2 is YNNKEL in the germline V gene (reference sequence). The CDR3 sequence is 19 residues long. V lost 0 bases, J lost 3 bases, and 13 bases stayed unmatched.

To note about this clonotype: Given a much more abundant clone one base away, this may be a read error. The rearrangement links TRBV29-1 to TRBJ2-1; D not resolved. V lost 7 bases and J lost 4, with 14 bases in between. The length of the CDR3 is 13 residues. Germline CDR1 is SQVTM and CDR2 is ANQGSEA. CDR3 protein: CSEGHSLYNEQFF. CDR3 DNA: TGCAGCGAGGGCCATTCTTTATACAATGAGCAGTTCTTC.

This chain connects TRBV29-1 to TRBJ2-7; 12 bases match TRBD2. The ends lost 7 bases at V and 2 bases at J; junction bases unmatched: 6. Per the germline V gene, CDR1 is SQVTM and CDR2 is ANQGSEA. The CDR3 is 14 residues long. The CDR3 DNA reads TGCAGCGCTAGAGGACTAGCGGGACCCTACGAGCAGTACTTC. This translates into CSARGLAGPYEQYF.

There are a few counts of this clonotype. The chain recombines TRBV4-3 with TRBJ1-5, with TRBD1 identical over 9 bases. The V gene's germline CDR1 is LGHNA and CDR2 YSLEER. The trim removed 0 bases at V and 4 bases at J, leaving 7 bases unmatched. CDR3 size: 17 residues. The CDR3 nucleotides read TGCGCCAGCAGCCAAGATGTGGGACAGGGTAAAAATCAGCCCCAGCATTTT. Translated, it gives CASSQDVGQGKNQPQHF.

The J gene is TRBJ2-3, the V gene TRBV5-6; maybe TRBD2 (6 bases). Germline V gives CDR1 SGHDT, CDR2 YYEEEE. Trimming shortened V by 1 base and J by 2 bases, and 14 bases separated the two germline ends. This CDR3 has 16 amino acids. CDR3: CASSLMVEGHTDTQYF. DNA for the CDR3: TGTGCCAGCAGCTTGATGGTGGAGGGGCACACAGATACGCAGTATTTT.

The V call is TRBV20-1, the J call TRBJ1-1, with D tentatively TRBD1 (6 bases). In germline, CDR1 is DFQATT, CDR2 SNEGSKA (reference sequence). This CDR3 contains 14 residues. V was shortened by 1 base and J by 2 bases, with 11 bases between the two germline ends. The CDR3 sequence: CSARGGGLNTEAFF. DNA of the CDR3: TGCAGTGCTAGAGGGGGGGGGCTCAACACTGAAGCTTTCTTT.

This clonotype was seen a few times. In DNA form, the CDR3 reads TGCGCCAGCAGCTTGGGTGAGATACCGAGTTCCTACGAGCAGTACTTC. Translating it yields CASSLGEIPSSYEQYF. The chain uses TRBV5-1 and TRBJ2-7; D ambiguous. V was clipped by 0 bases and J by 1 base, with 14 bases between them. Germline lookup yields CDR1 SGHRS and CDR2 YFSETQ. This CDR3 has 16 residues. Full variable domain (outside the CDR3, taken from reference TRBV5-1 and TRBJ2-7): KAGVTQTPRYLIKTRGQQVTLSCSPISGHRSVSWYQQTPGQGLQFLFEYFSETQRNKGNFPGRFSGRQFSNSRSEMNVSTLELGDSALYLCASSLGEIPSSYEQYFGPGTRLTVT.

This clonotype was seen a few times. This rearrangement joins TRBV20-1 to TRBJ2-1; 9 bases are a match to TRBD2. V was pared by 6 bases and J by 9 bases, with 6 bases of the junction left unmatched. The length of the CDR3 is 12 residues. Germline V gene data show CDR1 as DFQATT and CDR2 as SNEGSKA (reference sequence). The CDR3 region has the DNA TGCAGTGCGACTAGCGGTTTGGGTGAGCAGTTCTTC. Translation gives CSATSGLGEQFF.

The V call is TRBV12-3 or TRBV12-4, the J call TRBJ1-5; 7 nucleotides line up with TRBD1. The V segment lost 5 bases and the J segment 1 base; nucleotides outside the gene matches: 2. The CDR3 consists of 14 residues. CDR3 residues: CASSGDRSNQPQHF. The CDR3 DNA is TGTGCCAGCAGTGGGGACAGAAGCAATCAGCCCCAGCATTTT.

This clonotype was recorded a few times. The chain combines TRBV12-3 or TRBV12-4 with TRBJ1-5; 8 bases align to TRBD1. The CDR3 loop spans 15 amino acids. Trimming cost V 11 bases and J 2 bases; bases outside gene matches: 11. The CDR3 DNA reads TGTGCCGGCAACAGGGGGACTATAGGCAATCAGCCCCAGCATTTT. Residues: CAGNRGTIGNQPQHF.

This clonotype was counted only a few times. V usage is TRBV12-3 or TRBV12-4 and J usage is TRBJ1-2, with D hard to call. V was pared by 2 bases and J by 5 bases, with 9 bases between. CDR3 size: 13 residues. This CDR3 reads CASSLIGPYGYTF. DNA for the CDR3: TGTGCCAGCAGTTTAATTGGGCCTTATGGCTACACCTTC.

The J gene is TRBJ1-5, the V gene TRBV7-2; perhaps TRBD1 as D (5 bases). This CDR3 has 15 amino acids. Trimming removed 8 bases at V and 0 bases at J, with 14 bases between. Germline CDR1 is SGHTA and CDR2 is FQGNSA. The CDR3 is CASSRGVYSNQPQHF. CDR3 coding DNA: TGTGCCAGCTCCCGGGGGGTTTATAGCAATCAGCCCCAGCATTTT.